The 20 T cell receptor beta chains listed next were all sequenced from one sample in a study of CD8 T cells in Susac syndrome. With random hexamers, roughly 0.5 to 1 ug RNA was reverse transcribed. TCRdb processed the immunoSEQ multiplex PCR reads anew with MiXCR; each CDR3 protein has one entry. The sample shows about 210,000 distinct CDR3 sequences, nearly 97% of them seen only once. Source material: CD4+ T cells from PBMCs. The source of these receptors is a human donor with multiple sclerosis.

The chain has TRBV7-9 and TRBJ2-4, with D unclear. Trimming removed 1 base from V and 0 bases from J, with 7 bases in between. The CDR3 extends over 15 amino acids. Germline lookup yields CDR1 SEHNR and CDR2 FQNEAQ (reference sequence). The CDR3 region has the DNA TGTGCCAGCAGCTTAGAAATCGCAGCCAAAAACATTCAGTACTTC. Amino acid sequence: CASSLEIAAKNIQYF.

The rearrangement uses TRBV28 and TRBJ2-7; D unclear. Trimming left V 7 bases short and J 2 bases short, with 9 bases between. The CDR3 has 12 amino acids. The germline CDR1 and CDR2 sequences are MDHEN and SYDVKM. DNA of the CDR3: TGTGCCAGCACAGGCAGCCCCTACGAGCAGTACTTC. Amino acids: CASTGSPYEQYF.

The V and J genes are TRBV7-9 and TRBJ1-1; TRBD1 matches 7 bases. Germline V CDR1 and CDR2: SEHNR, FQNEAQ (reference sequence). The length of the CDR3 is 15 residues. V trimming: 3 bases; J trimming: 0 bases; junction bases outside the gene matches: 4. DNA of the CDR3: TGTGCCAGCAGCTTCCGACAGGGAATGAACACTGAAGCTTTCTTT. It yields the protein CASSFRQGMNTEAFF.

This clonotype was counted a single time. The chain has TRBV7-3 and TRBJ1-6, with 7 bases lining up with TRBD1. The V and J ends lost 2 bases and 9 bases, in that order; junction bases with no gene match: 4. Germline V gene sequence: CDR1 SGHTA, CDR2 FQGTGA. This CDR3 is built from 14 residues. The DNA of the CDR3 is TGTGCCAGCAGCTTAGCAAGGGGGCGTTCACCCCTCCACTTT. It codes for CASSLARGRSPLHF.

This chain connects TRBV21-1 to TRBJ1-2; TRBD1 is the table's D call and was not checked against the DNA. TRBV21-1 has pseudogene status. This CDR3 contains 15 residues. The chain's CDR3 is CASSNGTGGHYGYTF. Written as DNA, the CDR3 is TGTGCCAGCAGCAACGGGACAGGGGGCCACTATGGCTACACCTTC.

The chain links TRBV29-1 to TRBJ1-5, with 10 bases that match TRBD1. The CDR3 is 13 amino acids. From germline, CDR1 is SQVTM and CDR2 ANQGSEA. Losses at the gene ends were 6 bases for V and 7 bases for J; bases not matched to a gene: 6. This chain's CDR3 is CSVWTGGGQPQHF. The CDR3, as DNA: TGCAGCGTCTGGACAGGGGGGGGACAGCCCCAGCATTTT.

The rearrangement joins TRBV2 to TRBJ2-3; TRBD1 aligns across 7 bases. V shed 4 bases, J shed 4 bases, and the junction held 2 bases outside the gene matches. The CDR3 is 13 amino acids. The germline V gene encodes CDR1 SNHLY and CDR2 FYNNEI. This chain's CDR3 is CASSGQGPDTQYF. Written as DNA, the CDR3 is TGTGCCAGCAGTGGACAGGGACCAGATACGCAGTATTTT.

The chain employs TRBV29-1 and TRBJ1-3; D remains unclear. There are 11 residues in the CDR3. The V end was cut by 7 bases, the J end by 4 bases, with 8 bases between. CDR1 is SQVTM and CDR2 is ANQGSEA in the germline V gene. The CDR3 spells CSGSSGNTIYF. CDR3 coding DNA: TGCAGCGGTTCTTCCGGAAACACCATATATTTT. Looking up the rest from reference TRBV29-1 and TRBJ1-3 gives the full variable domain: SAVISQKPSRDICQRGTSLTIQCQVDSQVTMMFWYRQQPGQSLTLIATANQGSEATYESGFVIDKFPISRPNLTFSTLTVSNMSPEDSSIYLCSGSSGNTIYFGEGSWLTVV.

The chain carries TRBV28 and TRBJ1-1; possibly TRBD1 for D (5 bases). This CDR3 spans 13 amino acids. CDR1 and CDR2 from the germline V gene are MDHEN and SYDVKM. Trimming took 4 bases from V and 0 from J, leaving 6 bases between them. The chain's CDR3 is CASSYRMNTEAFF. CDR3 bases: TGTGCCAGCAGTTACAGGATGAACACTGAAGCTTTCTTT.

Comment on this clonotype: In this CDR3 the conserved last residue, phenylalanine or tryptophan, is missing, so a read error is likely. The chain employs TRBV5-6 and TRBJ1-1; 10 bases match TRBD1. This CDR3 spans 14 amino acids. Germline trimming cut 2 bases from V and 6 bases from J; bases unmatched to any gene: 4. Germline assignment: CDR1 SGHDT and CDR2 YYEEEE. The CDR3 bases are TGTGCCAGCAGCTTACTGGACAGGGGGGCTGAAGCTTTCCTT. Its translation: CASSLLDRGAEAFL.

This chain joins TRBV29-1 and TRBJ2-7; no firm D call. The V gene lost 7 bases and the J gene lost 0 bases, with 10 bases spanning the gap. CDR3 length: 12 amino acids. Germline CDR1 SQVTM, CDR2 ANQGSEA. The CDR3 region is CSAQSGSYEQYF. CDR3 sequence (DNA): TGCAGCGCCCAATCTGGCTCCTACGAGCAGTACTTC.

The V gene is TRBV29-1, the J gene TRBJ2-3; D unresolved. Trimming stripped 6 bases from V and 1 base from J, with 14 bases between. The germline gives CDR1 SQVTM, CDR2 ANQGSEA. The CDR3 is made up of 14 amino acids. The CDR3 DNA is TGCAGCGTCGCGATTCTACAACGCACAGATACGCAGTATTTT. The encoded protein is CSVAILQRTDTQYF.

CDR3 residues: CASSRPPTTGELFF. The CDR3 DNA reads TGTGCCAGCAGTCGGCCTCCTACAACCGGGGAGCTGTTTTTT. The chain joins TRBV6-1 to TRBJ2-2, with unresolved D. V was shortened by 5 bases and J by 5 bases, with 12 bases between the two germline ends. Germline CDR1 reads MNHNS; CDR2 reads SASEGT. The length of the CDR3 is 14 residues.

The CDR3 coding sequence is TGTGCTAGTGGTTTGAGAAATGAAAAACTGTTTTTT. It specifies CASGLRNEKLFF. The chain combines TRBV12-5 with TRBJ1-4; D is unresolved. Germline-derived CDR1 and CDR2 are LGHNT and FRNRAP. The CDR3 is made up of 12 amino acids. V lost 2 bases to trimming and J lost 5 bases, with 3 bases between them. The variable domain in full, completed from reference TRBV12-5 and TRBJ1-4, reads DARVTQTPRHKVTEMGQEVTMRCQPILGHNTVFWYRQTMMQGLELLAYFRNRAPLDDSGMPKDRFSAEMPDATLATLKIQPSEPRDSAVYFCASGLRNEKLFFGSGTQLSVL.

This clonotype is a singleton in its sample. The chain combines TRBV28 with TRBJ2-6; 7 bases line up with TRBD1. Germline CDR1 reads MDHEN; CDR2 reads SYDVKM. V shed 3 bases and J 2 bases; nucleotides not matched to a gene: 4. This CDR3 has 16 amino acids. DNA for the CDR3: TGTGCCAGCAGTTTCGCCGGACAGGCTGGGGCCAACGTCCTGACTTTC. This gives the protein CASSFAGQAGANVLTF.

The J gene is TRBJ1-1, the V gene TRBV20-1; D unresolved. CDR3 length: 11 amino acids. The germline CDR1 and CDR2 sequences are DFQATT and SNEGSKA (reference sequence). The V gene lost 6 bases and the J gene lost 8 bases, with 13 bases spanning the gap. The CDR3 loop is CSAESRTEAFF. Written as DNA, the CDR3 is TGCAGTGCCGAATCGAGAACGGAAGCTTTCTTT.

V usage is TRBV3-1 and J usage is TRBJ1-2, with TRBD1 as a possible D gene (5 bases). Looked up from germline, CDR1 is LGHDT and CDR2 is YNNKEL (reference sequence). Trimming stripped 0 bases from V and 4 bases from J, with 21 bases between. CDR3 length: 18 amino acids. CDR3 nucleotides: TGTGCCAGCAGCCAAGATAGTGGGTGGCGACAGCACACCTATGGCTACACCTTC. Encoded protein: CASSQDSGWRQHTYGYTF.

This rearrangement joins TRBV3-1 to TRBJ2-3; the D gene is possibly TRBD2 (6 bases). The CDR3 is 16 residues long. V gave up 4 bases and J gave up 1 base, with 15 bases separating them. CDR1 and CDR2 (germline): LGHDT, YNNKEL (reference sequence). This chain's CDR3 is CASSLANGGGTDTQYF. The CDR3 DNA reads as TGTGCCAGCAGCCTGGCTAACGGGGGAGGCACAGATACGCAGTATTTT.

This rearrangement joins TRBV6-5 to TRBJ2-3; no firm D call. The germline gives CDR1 MNHEY, CDR2 SVGAGI. Trimming removed 2 bases from V and 2 bases from J, with 11 bases in between. The CDR3 totals 15 residues. The chain's CDR3 is CASSYLASHTDTQYF. CDR3 in DNA: TGTGCCAGCAGTTACCTCGCCAGCCACACAGATACGCAGTATTTT.

The chain recombines TRBV2 with TRBJ2-1; D not resolved. This CDR3 is 12 amino acids long. The germline V and J ends were trimmed by 2 bases and 6 bases, with 5 bases remaining between them. Germline-derived CDR1 and CDR2 are SNHLY and FYNNEI. The CDR3 region has the DNA TGTGCCAGCAGTGAAATCGCCAATGAGCAGTTCTTC. As protein: CASSEIANEQFF.